This T cell receptor beta chain was captured in a study of T cell repertoires in cytomegalovirus infection. Study in general: TCR beta signatures that were public indicated CMV infection and matching HLA type.

The study, taken as a whole, reports: It was HLA-C-restricted CMV-specific TCR beta clonotypes that dominated the response ex vivo.

This clonotype was found a few times. Its antigen is not identified. The CDR3 has 19 amino acids. V dropped 7 bases and J dropped 0 bases, with 27 bases sitting between them. Germline assignment: CDR1 MNHNY and CDR2 SVGAGI (reference sequence). TCRdb re-called the reads through MiXCR, storing one row per CDR3 protein. The data hold some 900,000 distinct CDR3 sequences, with approximately 29% observed a single time. The gene calls are TRBV6-6 and TRBJ1-1; D remains ambiguous. Specimen: cultured CD8+ T cells from PBMCs, collected from culture after CMV antigen stimulation. This TCR was recovered from a human donor in good health (CMV status not recorded). Some clones in this sample may be carry-over from other donors' samples. CDR3 nucleotides: TGTGCCAGCACCCCTATACGGGGAGCCGAAGAAGTATTGAACACTGAAGCTTTCTTT. Translated, it gives CASTPIRGAEEVLNTEAFF.